These 2 T cell receptor beta chains originate from one sample sequenced in a study of shared clonotypes between healthy human individuals (TCRdb year 2020). Libraries came from the immunoSEQ multiplex PCR assay. TCRdb re-hosts the immuneACCESS table, in-frame sequences only. Its copies lack some clones; in the studies checked, an unresolved V gene accounts for under half of them, and the cause for the rest is not known. The table for this sample lists roughly 640,000 clones; 74% of them were counted only once. Roughly 1.7% of the sample is in the top ten clones. Specimen: memory CD4+ T cells sorted from blood. The meaning of the sample's cell subset or site label: CD45RA-negative fraction. The receptors here all came from a woman in her 30s in good health.

This clone was counted between two and nine times. The chain has TRBV6-1 and TRBJ2-1, with TRBD1 identical over 9 bases. Germline lookup yields CDR1 MNHNS and CDR2 SASEGT. J was trimmed by 9 bases and V by 6 bases; bases with no gene match: 12. The CDR3 covers 15 residues. CDR3 protein: CASSTGTGHSVEQFF. CDR3 bases: TGTGCCAGCAGCACCGGGACAGGGCATTCAGTTGAGCAGTTCTTC.

The chain recombines TRBV29-1 with TRBJ2-2; TRBD1 aligns across 9 bases. With V trimmed by 8 bases and J by 0 bases, 4 bases remained unmatched. CDR1 and CDR2 from the germline V gene are SQVTM and ANQGSEA. The length of the CDR3 is 14 residues. CDR3 nucleotide sequence: TGCAGCACCACAGGGGGCTCGAACACCGGGGAGCTGTTTTTT. Protein product: CSTTGGSNTGELFF.